The following is a TCR beta chain sequence with its context. Its specificity is not known. Method: immunoSEQ multiplex PCR; TCRdb's copy keeps in-frame clones and lacks some. The sample includes around 1,700 clones, around a third of them seen just once. J lost 6 bases, V lost 3 bases, and 1 base had no gene match. The CDR3 runs 14 residues. CDR1 and CDR2 from the germline V gene are LNHDA and SQIVND (reference sequence). The sample comes from a study of T cells in localized non-small cell lung cancer. Findings and caveats of the study: Appearing in adjacent lung were a median about 59 of the top 100 tumor clones.

The origin of this receptor is a male donor older than 55 with stage III squamous cell lung carcinoma. This rearrangement joins TRBV19 to TRBJ1-4, with TRBD1 matching over 10 bases. This specimen was lung tumor tissue, taken before any cancer treatment. The CDR3 loop is CASSMTGGDEKLFF. DNA of the CDR3: TGTGCCAGTAGTATGACAGGGGGCGATGAAAAACTGTTTTTT.